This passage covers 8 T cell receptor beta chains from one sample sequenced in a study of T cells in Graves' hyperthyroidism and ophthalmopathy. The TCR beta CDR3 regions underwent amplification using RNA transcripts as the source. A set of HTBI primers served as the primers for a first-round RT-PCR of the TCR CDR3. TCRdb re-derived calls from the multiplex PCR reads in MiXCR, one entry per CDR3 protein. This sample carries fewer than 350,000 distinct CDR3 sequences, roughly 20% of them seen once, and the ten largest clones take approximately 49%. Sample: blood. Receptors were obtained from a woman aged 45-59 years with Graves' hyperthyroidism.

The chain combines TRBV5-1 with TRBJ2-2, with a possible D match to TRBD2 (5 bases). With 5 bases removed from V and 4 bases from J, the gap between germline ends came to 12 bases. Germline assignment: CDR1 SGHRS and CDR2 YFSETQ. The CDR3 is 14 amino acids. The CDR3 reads CASRQSTSTGELFF. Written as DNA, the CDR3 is TGCGCCAGCAGGCAATCTACTAGCACCGGGGAGCTGTTTTTT.

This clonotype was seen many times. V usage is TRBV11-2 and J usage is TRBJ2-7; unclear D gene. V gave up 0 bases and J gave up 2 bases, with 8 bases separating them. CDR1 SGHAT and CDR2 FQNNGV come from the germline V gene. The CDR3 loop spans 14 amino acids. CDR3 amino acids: CASSLDRLAYEQYF. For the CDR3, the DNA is TGTGCCAGCAGCTTAGATAGGCTGGCCTACGAGCAGTACTTC.

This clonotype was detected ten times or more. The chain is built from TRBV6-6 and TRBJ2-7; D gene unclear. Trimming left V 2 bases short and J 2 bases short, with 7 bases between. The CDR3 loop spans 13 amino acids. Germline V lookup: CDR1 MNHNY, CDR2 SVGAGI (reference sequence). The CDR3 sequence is CASSYGVTYEQYV. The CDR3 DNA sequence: TGTGCCAGCAGTTACGGGGTAACCTACGAGCAGTACGTC.

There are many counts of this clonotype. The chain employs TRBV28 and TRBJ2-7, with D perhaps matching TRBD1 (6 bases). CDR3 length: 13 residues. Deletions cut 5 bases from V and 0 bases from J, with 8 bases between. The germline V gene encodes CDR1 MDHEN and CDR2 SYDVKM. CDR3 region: CASSQGSSYEQYF. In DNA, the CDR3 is TGTGCCAGCAGTCAGGGGAGCTCCTACGAGCAGTACTTC.

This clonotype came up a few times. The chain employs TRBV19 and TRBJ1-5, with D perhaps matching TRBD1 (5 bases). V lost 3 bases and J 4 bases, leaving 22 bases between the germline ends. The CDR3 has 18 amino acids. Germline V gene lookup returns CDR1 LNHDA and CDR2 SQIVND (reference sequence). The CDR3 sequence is CASSIFPLGAGTNQPQHF. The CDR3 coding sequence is TGTGCCAGTAGTATTTTCCCACTTGGGGCAGGGACGAATCAGCCCCAGCATTTT.

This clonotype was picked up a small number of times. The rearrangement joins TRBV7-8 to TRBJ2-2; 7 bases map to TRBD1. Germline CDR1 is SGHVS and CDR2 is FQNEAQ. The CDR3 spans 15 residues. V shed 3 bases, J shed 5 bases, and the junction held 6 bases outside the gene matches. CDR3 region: CASSLYRGRTGELFF. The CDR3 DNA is TGTGCCAGCAGCTTGTACAGGGGAAGGACCGGGGAGCTGTTTTTT.

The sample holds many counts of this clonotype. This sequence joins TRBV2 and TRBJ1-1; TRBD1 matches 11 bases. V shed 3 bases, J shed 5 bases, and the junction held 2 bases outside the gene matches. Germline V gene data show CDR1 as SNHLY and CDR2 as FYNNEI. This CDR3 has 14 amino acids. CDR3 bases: TGTGCCAGCAGTGAGGACAGGGGGCGGACTGAAGCTTTCTTT. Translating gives CASSEDRGRTEAFF.

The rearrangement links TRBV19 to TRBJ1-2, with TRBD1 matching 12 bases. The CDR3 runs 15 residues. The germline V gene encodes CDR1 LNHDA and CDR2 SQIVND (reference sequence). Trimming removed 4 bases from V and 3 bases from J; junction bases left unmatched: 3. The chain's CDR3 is CASSTRDRGHYGYTF. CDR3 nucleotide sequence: TGTGCCAGTAGTACCCGGGACAGGGGGCACTATGGCTACACCTTC.